This TCR beta chain appears in the sequencing data of a study of beta chain features in type 1 diabetes. Sequencing targeted expressed TCRB transcripts, as all isolated RNA had been reverse transcribed. Here immunoSEQ multiplex PCR was the method, and the copy in TCRdb shows in-frame clones only, minus some. The data hold about 300,000 clones, with around 7.8% observed a single time. This clone was detected ten times or more. The antigen remains unidentified. Based on CD45RO/CCR7/CD25/CD127/CD95/CD27, CD4+ regulatory, stem cell-like memory, naive and central memory cells were sorted. Study-level results: In the patient group, naive, central memory and Treg TCRB repertoires seemed more alike than in the healthy donor group. A moderate, significant TCRB CDR3 shortening appeared in type 1 diabetes across four CD4+ subsets.

The sequence derives from a woman in her late teens or twenties in good health. The sequencing input was central memory CD4+ T cells from blood.

The CDR3 bases are TGTGCCACCCAATTGACTGGGGCCAACGTCCTGACTTTC. Translation gives CATQLTGANVLTF. The chain combines TRBV7-2 with TRBJ2-6; D uncertain. Per the germline V gene, CDR1 is SGHTA and CDR2 is FQGNSA. There are 13 residues in the CDR3. Trimming left V 10 bases short and J 2 bases short, with 9 bases between. Full variable domain (outside the CDR3, taken from reference TRBV7-2 and TRBJ2-6): GAGVSQSPSNKVTEKGKDVELRCDPISGHTALYWYRQSLGQGLEFLIYFQGNSAPDKSGLPSDRFSAERTGGSVSTLTIQRTQQEDSAVYLCATQLTGANVLTFGAGSRLTVL.